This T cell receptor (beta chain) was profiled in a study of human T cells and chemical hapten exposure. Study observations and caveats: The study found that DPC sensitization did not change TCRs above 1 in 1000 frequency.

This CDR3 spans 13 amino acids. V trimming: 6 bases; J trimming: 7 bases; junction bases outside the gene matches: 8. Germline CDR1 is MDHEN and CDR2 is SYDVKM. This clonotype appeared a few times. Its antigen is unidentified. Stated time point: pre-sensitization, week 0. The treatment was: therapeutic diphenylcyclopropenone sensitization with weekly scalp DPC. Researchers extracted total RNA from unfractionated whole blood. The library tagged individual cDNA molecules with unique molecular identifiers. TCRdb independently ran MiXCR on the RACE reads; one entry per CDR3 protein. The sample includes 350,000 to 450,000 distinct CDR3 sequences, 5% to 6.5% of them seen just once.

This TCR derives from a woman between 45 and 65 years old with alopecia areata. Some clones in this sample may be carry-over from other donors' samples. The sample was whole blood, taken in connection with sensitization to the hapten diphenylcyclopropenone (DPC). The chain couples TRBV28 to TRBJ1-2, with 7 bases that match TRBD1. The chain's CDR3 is CASSLQGGPGYTF. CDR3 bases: TGTGCCAGCAGCTTGCAGGGGGGGCCTGGCTACACCTTC.